The text below deals with one T cell receptor beta chain. Its antigen is undetermined. These data come from a study of T cell responses to AZD1222 COVID-19 vaccine. General study findings and limits: Spike-specific TCR breadth and depth were elevated following two AZD1222 doses. Repertoire sampling happened only post peak T cell response.

Clones were sequenced by immunoSEQ multiplex PCR, and TCRdb holds only the in-frame ones, with some missing. In the table there are over 150,000 clones, over 80% of which are singletons. Trimming removed 10 bases from V and 0 bases from J, with 16 bases in between. The CDR3 runs 15 residues. The germline V gene encodes CDR1 LNHDA and CDR2 SQIVND (reference sequence). The sequence derives from an adult in good health. The chain links TRBV19 to TRBJ1-5; D is possibly TRBD1 (6 bases). Sequenced material: peripheral blood, taken on day 0 of AZD1222 vaccination. This chain's CDR3 is CATTNGGHSNQPQHF. CDR3 bases: TGTGCCACAACCAACGGGGGACATAGCAATCAGCCCCAGCATTTT.